There are many counts of the clone carrying this T cell receptor beta chain. Its matching antigen is unknown. Read data end 3 residues before the CDR3 end; the end is taken from the germline J gene. V was trimmed by 0 bases and J by 0 bases, leaving 12 bases between them. Germline-derived CDR1 and CDR2 are MNHEY and SVGEGT. This CDR3 is 16 amino acids long. The data were produced by immunoSEQ multiplex PCR, yet TCRdb's version contains in-frame clones alone and is incomplete. The sample contains around 39,000 clones, none of them singletons. This sample stems from a study of T cell clonality in common variable immunodeficiency. General study results and limits: CVID subjects showed higher TCRbeta clonality than healthy controls.

The TCR sequence derives from a person between 18 and 70 years old in good health. The source material was peripheral blood mononuclear cells. The chain combines TRBV6-2 or TRBV6-3 with TRBJ2-7; possible D gene TRBD1, 6 bases. The part of the CDR3 DNA that was read is TGTGCCAGCAGTTACTCGAAGGAAGGGGGCTCCTACGAG. It translates to CASSYSKEGGSYE. The entire CDR3 reads CASSYSKEGGSYEQYF.